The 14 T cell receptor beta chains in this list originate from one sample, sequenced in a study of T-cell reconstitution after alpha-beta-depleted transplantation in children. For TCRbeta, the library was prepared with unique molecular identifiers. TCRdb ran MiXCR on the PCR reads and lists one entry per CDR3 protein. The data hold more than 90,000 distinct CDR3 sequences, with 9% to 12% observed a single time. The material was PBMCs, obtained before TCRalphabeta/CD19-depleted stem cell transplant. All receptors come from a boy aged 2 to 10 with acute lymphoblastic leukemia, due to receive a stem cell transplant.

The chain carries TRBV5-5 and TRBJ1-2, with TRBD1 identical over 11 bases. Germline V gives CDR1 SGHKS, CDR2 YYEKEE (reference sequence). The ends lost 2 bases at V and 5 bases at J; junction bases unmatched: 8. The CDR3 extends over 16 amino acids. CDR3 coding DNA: TGTGCCAGCAGCTTTGGAGGGACAGGGGGATCTTATGGCTACACCTTC. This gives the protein CASSFGGTGGSYGYTF. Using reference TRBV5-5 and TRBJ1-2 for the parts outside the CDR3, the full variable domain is DAGVTQSPTHLIKTRGQQVTLRCSPISGHKSVSWYQQVLGQGPQFIFQYYEKEERGRGNFPDRFSARQFPNYSSELNVNALLLGDSALYLCASSFGGTGGSYGYTFGSGTRLTVV.

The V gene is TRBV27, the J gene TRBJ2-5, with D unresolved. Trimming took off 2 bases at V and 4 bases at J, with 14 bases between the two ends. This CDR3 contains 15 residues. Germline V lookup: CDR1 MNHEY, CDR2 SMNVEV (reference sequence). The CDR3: CASSLSPPQRETQYF. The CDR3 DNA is TGTGCCAGCAGTTTAAGTCCTCCCCAGAGAGAGACCCAGTACTTC.

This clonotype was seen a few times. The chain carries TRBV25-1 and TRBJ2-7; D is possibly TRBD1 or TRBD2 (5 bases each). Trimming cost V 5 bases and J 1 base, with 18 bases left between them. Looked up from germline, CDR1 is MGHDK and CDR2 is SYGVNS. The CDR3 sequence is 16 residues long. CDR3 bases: TGTGCCAGCAGTCACCGATATCGGGACGAGTCCTACGAGCAGTACTTC. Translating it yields CASSHRYRDESYEQYF.

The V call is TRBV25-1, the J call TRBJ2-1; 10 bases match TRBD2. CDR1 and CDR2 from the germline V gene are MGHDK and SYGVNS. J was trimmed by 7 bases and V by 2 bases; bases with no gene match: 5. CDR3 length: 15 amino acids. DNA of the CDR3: TGTGCCAGCAGTGAAGCTAGCGGGAGAAAGAATGAGCAGTTCTTC. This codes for CASSEASGRKNEQFF.

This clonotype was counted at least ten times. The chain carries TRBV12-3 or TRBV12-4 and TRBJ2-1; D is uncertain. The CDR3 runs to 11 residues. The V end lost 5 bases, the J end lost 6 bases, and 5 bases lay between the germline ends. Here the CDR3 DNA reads TGTGCCAGCAGTACGATCAATGAGCAGTTCTTC. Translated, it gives CASSTINEQFF.

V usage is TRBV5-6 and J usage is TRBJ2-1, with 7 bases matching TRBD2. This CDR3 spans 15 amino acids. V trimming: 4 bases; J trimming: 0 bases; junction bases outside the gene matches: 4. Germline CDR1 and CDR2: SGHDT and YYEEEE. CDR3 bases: TGTGCCAGCAGCCAGCGGGAAGGCTCCTACAATGAGCAGTTCTTC. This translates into CASSQREGSYNEQFF.

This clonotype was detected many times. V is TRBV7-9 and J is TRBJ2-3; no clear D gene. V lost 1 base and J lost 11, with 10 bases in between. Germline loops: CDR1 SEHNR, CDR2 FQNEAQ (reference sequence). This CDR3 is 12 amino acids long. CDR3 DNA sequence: TGTGCCAGCAGCTTAGATAGTTGGGGGCAGTATTTT. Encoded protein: CASSLDSWGQYF.

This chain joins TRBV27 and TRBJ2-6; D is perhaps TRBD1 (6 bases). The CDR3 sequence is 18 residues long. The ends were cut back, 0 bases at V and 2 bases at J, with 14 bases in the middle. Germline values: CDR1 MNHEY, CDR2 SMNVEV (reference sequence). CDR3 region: CASSLSRMAGAGANVLTF. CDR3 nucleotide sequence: TGTGCCAGCAGTTTATCCAGAATGGCAGGGGCTGGGGCCAACGTCCTGACTTTC.

In DNA form, the CDR3 reads TGTGCCAGCAGCCGCCGGGGCAAGTCCTACGAGCAGTACTTC. Protein: CASSRRGKSYEQYF. The chain joins TRBV7-2 to TRBJ2-7; D could derive from TRBD1 or TRBD2 (5 bases each). The CDR3 extends over 14 amino acids. Looked up from germline, CDR1 is SGHTA and CDR2 is FQGNSA. The V end was cut by 5 bases, the J end by 1 base, with 12 bases between.

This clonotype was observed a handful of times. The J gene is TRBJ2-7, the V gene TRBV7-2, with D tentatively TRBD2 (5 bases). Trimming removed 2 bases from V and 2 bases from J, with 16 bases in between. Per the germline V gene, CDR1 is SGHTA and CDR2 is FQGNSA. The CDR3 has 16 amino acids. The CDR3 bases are TGTGCCAGCAGCTTATCTGGGGTAGAGAGGGCCTACGAGCAGTACTTC. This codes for CASSLSGVERAYEQYF.

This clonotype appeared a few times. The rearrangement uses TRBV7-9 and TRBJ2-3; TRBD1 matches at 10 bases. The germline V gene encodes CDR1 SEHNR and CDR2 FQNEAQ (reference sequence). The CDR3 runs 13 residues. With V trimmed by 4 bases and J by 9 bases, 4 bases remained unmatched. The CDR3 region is CASSSGQGRTQYF. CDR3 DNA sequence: TGTGCCAGCAGCTCGGGACAGGGGAGGACGCAGTATTTT.

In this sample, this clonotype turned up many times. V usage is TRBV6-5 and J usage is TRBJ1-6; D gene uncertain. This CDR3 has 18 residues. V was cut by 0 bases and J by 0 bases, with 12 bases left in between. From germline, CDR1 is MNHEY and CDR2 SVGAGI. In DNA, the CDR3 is TGTGCCAGCAGTTACTCGGCCAGGCCTTCCTCCTATAATTCACCCCTCCACTTT. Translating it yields CASSYSARPSSYNSPLHF.

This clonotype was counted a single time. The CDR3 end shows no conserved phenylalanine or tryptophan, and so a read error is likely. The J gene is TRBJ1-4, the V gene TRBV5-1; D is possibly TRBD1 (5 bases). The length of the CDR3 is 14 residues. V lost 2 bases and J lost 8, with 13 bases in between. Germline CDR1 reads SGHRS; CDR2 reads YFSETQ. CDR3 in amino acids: CASSLEGRGEKLFC. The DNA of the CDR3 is TGCGCCAGCAGCTTAGAGGGGAGAGGAGAAAAACTGTTTTGT.

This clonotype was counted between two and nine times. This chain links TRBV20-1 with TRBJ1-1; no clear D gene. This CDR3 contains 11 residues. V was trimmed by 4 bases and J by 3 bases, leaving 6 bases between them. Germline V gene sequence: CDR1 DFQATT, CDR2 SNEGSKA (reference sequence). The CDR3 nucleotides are TGCAGTGCTAATGGGCACACTGAAGCTTTCTTT. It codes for CSANGHTEAFF.